This TCR beta chain was recorded in a study of blood T cell repertoires in COVID-19 (dated by TCRdb to the early 2020s). At the level of the whole study: The collaborator samples originated in the United States, Italy and Spain and spanned the acute and convalescent phases of COVID-19. Samples were obtained from the ongoing ImmuneRACE study (first 160 participants) and from 1,254 subjects provided by 6 global collaborators. The material from the prospective study consisted of cDNA or gDNA derived from T cells, B-cell-depleted T cells, or PBMCs. Nearly every sample came with metadata listing a de-identified subject ID, COVID-19 status, age in years and sex. Where available, HLA class I and class II types were obtained from metadata supplied by the sample provider rather than from assay-based typing. Deeply sampled blood TCRbeta repertoires from subjects exposed to, actively infected with, or recovered from COVID-19 were included in the dataset. A freely available public database, intended as a resource for researchers studying the immune response to SARS-CoV-2, is where the repertoires were released. Study-wide conclusions, independent of this receptor: How much clinical and demographic metadata was included differed by source and by participant, and the metadata was provided uncurated.

Participants in the prospective study were enrolled through a virtual design, were aged roughly 18 to 100 years, and lived in about 25 United States geographic areas. To assign participants to cohorts, the prospective study relied on clinical history that participants themselves reported in a screening survey and a study questionnaire. Recovered participants in ImmuneRACE Cohort 3 were defined by two consecutive negative NP/OP PCR tests, clearance by a healthcare professional, or resolution of symptoms. Mobile phlebotomists in the prospective study collected whole blood, serum and a nasopharyngeal or oropharyngeal swab from every participant. Prospective study participants could optionally give additional blood draws and questionnaires over an approximately two-month period. Prospective study blood samples were shipped either frozen or at room temperature before DNA extraction. The CDR3 covers 15 residues, taking in both the cysteine and the phenylalanine. Of the read, only the CDR3 DNA is kept; its 45 bases are in frame from base 1. The V and J ends are trimmed by 1 base and 5 bases, leaving 14 bases between them. CDR1 and CDR2, looked up from the germline V gene, are SGHTA and FQGNSA.

TCRbeta CDR3 regions were amplified from genomic DNA using the immunoSEQ Assay, a bias-controlled multiplex PCR. As for how the authors treated the data: The number of nucleated cells in each sample was estimated by amplification of reference gene primers within the assay. To quantify the absolute abundance of each unique TCRbeta CDR3 rearrangement, sequence reads were collapsed and filtered. For each sample, productive Simpson clonality was calculated by taking the square root of Simpson's diversity index across productive rearrangements. TCRdb holds this immuneACCESS table with in-frame rearrangements only. Some clones are missing; in checked studies, unresolved V genes explain under half, and the rest has no known cause. The V and J calls and clone size are taken from that table; D and trimming were inferred from the DNA. In this sample the table shows roughly 260,000 clones, about nine tenths of which occur a single time. The top ten hold over 1.5% of the sample.

On this clone itself: Its antigen remains undetermined. The record has no base qualities; no much larger clone is one base away.

The chain joins TRBV7-2 to TRBJ1-2; no D segment can be confidently identified. The sample comprised PBMCs or T cells enriched from blood (not recorded which). The receptor was isolated from a woman aged 18 to 35 who had recovered from COVID-19. The CDR3: CASSLVHGTGYGYTF. The sequenced DNA is TGTGCCAGCAGCTTAGTTCACGGAACGGGGTATGGCTACACCTTC.